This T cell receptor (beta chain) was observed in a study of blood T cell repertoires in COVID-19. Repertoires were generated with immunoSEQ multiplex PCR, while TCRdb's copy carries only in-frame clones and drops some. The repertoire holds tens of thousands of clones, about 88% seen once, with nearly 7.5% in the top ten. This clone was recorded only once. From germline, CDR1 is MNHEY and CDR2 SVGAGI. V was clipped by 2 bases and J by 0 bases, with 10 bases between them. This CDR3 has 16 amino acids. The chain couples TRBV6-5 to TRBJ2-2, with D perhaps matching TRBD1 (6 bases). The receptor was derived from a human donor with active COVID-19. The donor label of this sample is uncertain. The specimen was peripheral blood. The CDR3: CASSYPGTSNTGELFF. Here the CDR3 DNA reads TGTGCCAGCAGTTACCCCGGGACATCGAACACCGGGGAGCTGTTTTTT.